The 27 T cell receptor beta chains given below trace back to one sample, sequenced in a study of shared T cell receptors in the human thymus. Generated by immunoSEQ multiplex PCR, the TCRdb table keeps only in-frame clones and is missing some. Here the sample spans under 850,000 clones, 88% being singletons. Separately, the same data were catalogued under a study of human thymus T cells.

Sequenced: thymocytes. The origin of the receptors is a boy younger than two with a congenital heart defect.

This clone was counted a single time. The V call is TRBV7-9, the J call TRBJ1-6; D is uncertain. The length of the CDR3 is 11 residues. The V gene's germline CDR1 is SEHNR and CDR2 FQNEAQ (reference sequence). V was shortened by 10 bases and J by 9 bases, with 10 bases between the two germline ends. This CDR3 reads CATPVRSPLHF. In DNA, the CDR3 is TGTGCCACTCCGGTACGTTCACCCCTCCACTTT.

This chain joins TRBV14 and TRBJ2-7; D is perhaps TRBD2 (6 bases). The length of the CDR3 is 17 residues. The V and J ends lost 0 bases and 2 bases respectively, with 17 bases between them. CDR1 is SGHDN and CDR2 is FVKESK in the germline V gene. CDR3: CASSQDNGAGRTYEQYF. The CDR3 nucleotides read TGTGCCAGCAGCCAAGATAATGGGGCGGGAAGGACCTACGAGCAGTACTTC. Combining the CDR3 with reference TRBV14 and TRBJ2-7 gives the whole variable domain EAGVTQFPSHSVIEKGQTVTLRCDPISGHDNLYWYRRVMGKEIKFLLHFVKESKQDESGMPNNRFLAERTGGTYSTLKVQPAELEDSGVYFCASSQDNGAGRTYEQYFGPGTRLTVT.

The chain combines TRBV7-9 with TRBJ2-1; D possibly corresponds to TRBD1 (6 bases). The V gene lost 4 bases and the J gene lost 2 bases, with 12 bases spanning the gap. Germline V gene data show CDR1 as SEHNR and CDR2 as FQNEAQ (reference sequence). This CDR3 region has 15 residues. In DNA form, the CDR3 reads TGTGCCAGCAGCTCTCACAGGGTCCCCTACAATGAGCAGTTCTTC. Translated, it gives CASSSHRVPYNEQFF.

The chain recombines TRBV14 with TRBJ1-4; the D gene is possibly TRBD1 (6 bases). Deletions cut 0 bases from V and 7 bases from J, with 12 bases between. CDR3 length: 15 residues. In germline, CDR1 is SGHDN, CDR2 FVKESK. The CDR3 region is CASSQEYRVGEKLFF. Here the CDR3 DNA reads TGTGCCAGCAGCCAAGAATACAGGGTCGGTGAAAAACTGTTTTTT.

V and J are TRBV5-1 and TRBJ2-1, with 11 bases fitting TRBD2. CDR3 length: 16 amino acids. Germline loops: CDR1 SGHRS, CDR2 YFSETQ. The V and J ends lost 0 bases and 3 bases, in that order; junction bases with no gene match: 2. CDR3 sequence (DNA): TGCGCCAGCAGCTTGGTTAGCGGGAGGGACTACAATGAGCAGTTCTTC. Its translation: CASSLVSGRDYNEQFF. Using reference TRBV5-1 and TRBJ2-1 for the parts outside the CDR3, the full variable domain is KAGVTQTPRYLIKTRGQQVTLSCSPISGHRSVSWYQQTPGQGLQFLFEYFSETQRNKGNFPGRFSGRQFSNSRSEMNVSTLELGDSALYLCASSLVSGRDYNEQFFGPGTRLTVL.

The chain uses TRBV6-4 and TRBJ2-3; 7 bases are a match to TRBD2. From germline, CDR1 is MRHNA and CDR2 SNTAGT. V lost 10 bases to trimming and J lost 0 bases; unmatched junction nucleotides: 13. CDR3 size: 16 residues. CDR3: CANPEGGRASTDTQYF. The CDR3, as DNA: TGTGCCAACCCGGAGGGCGGGAGAGCTAGCACAGATACGCAGTATTTT.

The gene calls are TRBV7-2 and TRBJ1-3; D remains unclear. The CDR3 is made up of 15 amino acids. Trimming removed 1 base at V and 6 bases at J, with 13 bases between. Germline lookup yields CDR1 SGHTA and CDR2 FQGNSA. The CDR3 loop is CASSLGGLWTNTIYF. In DNA, the CDR3 is TGTGCCAGCAGCTTAGGAGGACTGTGGACAAACACCATATATTTT.

This chain links TRBV11-1 with TRBJ2-7; D is possibly TRBD2 (5 bases). The CDR3 has 14 amino acids. Germline CDR1 reads SGHAT; CDR2 reads FQDESV (reference sequence). The V gene lost 3 bases and the J gene lost 3 bases, with 12 bases spanning the gap. As DNA, the CDR3 is TGTGCCAGCAGCTTGGGAGACGGCCTCTACGAGCAGTACTTC. This translates into CASSLGDGLYEQYF.

This clone was observed a single time. The chain joins TRBV7-6 to TRBJ2-7; possibly TRBD2 for D (6 bases). Germline values: CDR1 SGHVS, CDR2 FNYEAQ. V was cut by 5 bases and J by 1 base, with 9 bases left in between. The CDR3 has 13 amino acids. CDR3 sequence: CASSPGLSYEQYF. The CDR3, as DNA: TGTGCCAGCAGCCCGGGACTTTCCTACGAGCAGTACTTC.

J is TRBJ2-7 and V is TRBV28; 10 bases map to TRBD2. V shed 5 bases and J 4 bases; nucleotides not matched to a gene: 17. Germline values: CDR1 MDHEN, CDR2 SYDVKM. The CDR3 covers 18 residues. Here the CDR3 DNA reads TGTGCCAGCAGTGGTGCGAGCGGGAGGGCCTGGCTCTCGTACGAGCAGTACTTC. Translated, it gives CASSGASGRAWLSYEQYF.

The CDR3: CASRGDRGRGNTIYF. CDR3 nucleotide sequence: TGTGCCAGCAGGGGGGACAGGGGGAGAGGAAACACCATATATTTT. The chain employs TRBV2 and TRBJ1-3; 11 bases line up with TRBD1. V shed 6 bases, J shed 4 bases, and the junction held 5 bases outside the gene matches. The CDR3 extends over 15 amino acids. From germline, CDR1 is SNHLY and CDR2 FYNNEI.

V is TRBV18 and J is TRBJ2-5; TRBD2 might be the D (5 bases). Germline-derived CDR1 and CDR2 are KGHSH and LQKENI. Trimming stripped 2 bases from V and 1 base from J, with 8 bases between. The CDR3 is 14 residues long. CDR3 loop: CASSPSGSQETQYF. The CDR3 coding sequence is TGTGCCAGCTCACCATCGGGAAGCCAAGAGACCCAGTACTTC.

The J gene is TRBJ2-1, the V gene TRBV19, with TRBD2 matching over 10 bases. The CDR3 spans 16 residues. The germline gives CDR1 LNHDA, CDR2 SQIVND (reference sequence). V shed 1 base and J 7 bases; nucleotides not matched to a gene: 7. Here the CDR3 DNA reads TGTGCCAGTAGTATAGCGCCTAGCGGGAGTTTGAATGAGCAGTTCTTC. Protein product: CASSIAPSGSLNEQFF.

This chain uses TRBV5-1 with TRBJ2-1; weak D call: TRBD2 (7 bases). CDR1 SGHRS and CDR2 YFSETQ come from the germline V gene. The CDR3 loop spans 13 amino acids. The germline V and J ends were trimmed by 0 bases and 9 bases, with 10 bases remaining between them. The CDR3 nucleotides are TGCGCCAGCAGCTTGGTAGGGGGGGGTGAGCAGTTCTTC. Protein: CASSLVGGGEQFF.

This chain connects TRBV7-8 to TRBJ2-2, with TRBD1 matching 8 bases. The length of the CDR3 is 15 residues. V gave up 3 bases and J gave up 8 bases; unmatched junction bases: 8. From germline, CDR1 is SGHVS and CDR2 FQNEAQ. For the CDR3, the DNA is TGTGCCAGCAGCTTTAAGGGGACAGGAACGGGGGAGCTGTTTTTT. Its translation: CASSFKGTGTGELFF.

The chain carries TRBV7-6 and TRBJ1-1, with 12 bases lining up with TRBD1. The V segment lost 11 bases and the J segment 0 bases; nucleotides outside the gene matches: 25. Germline CDR1 reads SGHVS; CDR2 reads FNYEAQ. The CDR3 totals 21 residues. The CDR3 here is CALCRVDLSGTGGRMNTEAFF. The CDR3 DNA is TGTGCCTTATGCCGTGTCGACCTGTCCGGGACAGGGGGCAGGATGAACACTGAAGCTTTCTTT.

The rearrangement links TRBV27 to TRBJ2-1; D remains unclear. Looked up from germline, CDR1 is MNHEY and CDR2 is SMNVEV (reference sequence). Deletions cut 5 bases from V and 8 bases from J, with 4 bases between. This CDR3 has 10 amino acids. In DNA, the CDR3 is TGTGCCAGCAGTGGAGATGAGCAGTTCTTC. It yields the protein CASSGDEQFF.

The chain combines TRBV5-4 with TRBJ1-1; 8 positions agree with TRBD1. V lost 5 bases to trimming and J lost 5 bases; unmatched junction nucleotides: 11. There are 15 residues in the CDR3. Germline V gives CDR1 SGHNT, CDR2 YYREEE (reference sequence). The CDR3 sequence: CASRPQQGAGTEAFF. The DNA for the CDR3 is TGTGCCAGCAGGCCCCAGCAGGGGGCCGGAACTGAAGCTTTCTTT. Combining the CDR3 with reference TRBV5-4 and TRBJ1-1 gives the whole variable domain ETGVTQSPTHLIKTRGQQVTLRCSSQSGHNTVSWYQQALGQGPQFIFQYYREEENGRGNFPPRFSGLQFPNYSSELNVNALELDDSALYLCASRPQQGAGTEAFFGQGTRLTVV.

The rearrangement joins TRBV7-2 to TRBJ2-3, with D perhaps matching TRBD1 (5 bases). The germline V gene encodes CDR1 SGHTA and CDR2 FQGNSA. V shed 1 base and J shed 2 bases, with 13 bases lying between them. CDR3 length equals 16 residues. The CDR3 spells CASSLGGLDLTDTQYF. CDR3 coding DNA: TGTGCCAGCAGCTTAGGGGGCCTAGACCTCACAGATACGCAGTATTTT. Together with reference TRBV7-2 and TRBJ2-3, the CDR3 gives the full variable domain: GAGVSQSPSNKVTEKGKDVELRCDPISGHTALYWYRQSLGQGLEFLIYFQGNSAPDKSGLPSDRFSAERTGGSVSTLTIQRTQQEDSAVYLCASSLGGLDLTDTQYFGPGTRLTVL.

This chain uses TRBV2 with TRBJ2-1; tentatively, D is TRBD2 (6 bases). The CDR3 is made up of 19 amino acids. Between the trimmed V and J ends, which lost 7 bases and 0 bases, there was a span of 25 bases. CDR1 SNHLY and CDR2 FYNNEI come from the germline V gene. The CDR3 protein is CASILGNRGSPSSYNEQFF. The CDR3 DNA sequence: TGTGCCAGCATACTAGGAAATCGGGGGAGCCCAAGCTCCTACAATGAGCAGTTCTTC.

This sequence joins TRBV28 and TRBJ2-2, with TRBD2 identical over 8 bases. V was pared by 6 bases and J by 1 base, with 13 bases of the junction left unmatched. Germline loops: CDR1 MDHEN, CDR2 SYDVKM. The CDR3 is made up of 18 amino acids. The CDR3: CASRPHQLGLENTGELFF. Here the CDR3 DNA reads TGTGCCAGCAGACCTCACCAACTGGGACTAGAGAACACCGGGGAGCTGTTTTTT.

V and J are TRBV28 and TRBJ1-5; no firm D call. Germline CDR1 reads MDHEN; CDR2 reads SYDVKM. The CDR3 contains 16 residues. The V and J ends lost 5 bases and 0 bases respectively, with 14 bases between them. The CDR3 reads CASSPPRRASNQPQHF. The CDR3, as DNA: TGTGCCAGCAGTCCCCCTCGGAGGGCTAGCAATCAGCCCCAGCATTTT.

This chain joins TRBV14 and TRBJ2-2; possibly TRBD1 for D (7 bases). V was trimmed by 4 bases and J by 5 bases, leaving 20 bases between them. Germline V gene lookup returns CDR1 SGHDN and CDR2 FVKESK. This CDR3 is built from 17 residues. The CDR3 protein is CASSPSRPGGTTGELFF. The CDR3 nucleotides are TGTGCCAGCAGCCCATCCCGACCAGGGGGGACGACCGGGGAGCTGTTTTTT.

This rearrangement joins TRBV7-2 to TRBJ2-5; a possible D gene is TRBD2 (6 bases). Per germline, CDR1 SGHTA and CDR2 FQGNSA. V shed 8 bases and J shed 13 bases, with 26 bases lying between them. The CDR3 length is 14 residues. The chain's CDR3 is CASLPQAGPFKWYF. DNA of the CDR3: TGTGCCAGCCTGCCTCAAGCGGGCCCCTTTAAGTGGTACTTC.

The chain carries TRBV19 and TRBJ1-1; 7 nucleotides line up with TRBD1. V lost 3 bases to trimming and J lost 0 bases; unmatched junction nucleotides: 7. CDR1 and CDR2 (germline): LNHDA, SQIVND (reference sequence). The CDR3 is 16 residues long. The CDR3 region is CASSIHRGPVNTEAFF. DNA for the CDR3: TGTGCCAGTAGTATCCACAGGGGCCCCGTGAACACTGAAGCTTTCTTT.

The genes are TRBV29-1 and TRBJ1-2, with 8 bases lining up with TRBD1. Trimming at V came to 1 base and at J to 8 bases, leaving 9 bases not matched to a gene. The CDR3 loop spans 14 amino acids. Germline V lookup: CDR1 SQVTM, CDR2 ANQGSEA. Here the CDR3 DNA reads TGCAGCGTTGAAGGGTGGTCAGGGGGCAAAGGCTACACCTTC. It yields the protein CSVEGWSGGKGYTF. The entire variable domain, with the rest obtained from reference TRBV29-1 and TRBJ1-2, is as follows: SAVISQKPSRDICQRGTSLTIQCQVDSQVTMMFWYRQQPGQSLTLIATANQGSEATYESGFVIDKFPISRPNLTFSTLTVSNMSPEDSSIYLCSVEGWSGGKGYTFGSGTRLTVV.

This chain joins TRBV21-1 and TRBJ2-1; the table calls TRBD2, which could not be checked here. TRBV21-1 represents a pseudogene. The CDR3 is 14 residues long. The CDR3 nucleotides read TGTGCCAGCAGCAGATATACTAGCGGGAGTGAGCAGTTCTTC. Translating gives CASSRYTSGSEQFF.